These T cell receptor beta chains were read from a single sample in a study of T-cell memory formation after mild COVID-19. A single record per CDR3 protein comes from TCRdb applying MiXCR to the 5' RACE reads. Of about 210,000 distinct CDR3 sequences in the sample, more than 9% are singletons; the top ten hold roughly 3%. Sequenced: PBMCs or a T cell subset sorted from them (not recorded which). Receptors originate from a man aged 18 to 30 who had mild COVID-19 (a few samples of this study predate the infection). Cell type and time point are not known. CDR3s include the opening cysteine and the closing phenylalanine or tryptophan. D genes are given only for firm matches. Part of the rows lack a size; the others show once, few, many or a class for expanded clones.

cdr3_nt: TGTGCCAGCAATTGGCAGGGAGACACCGGGGAGCTGTTTTTT
cdr3_aa: CASNWQGDTGELFF
clone_size: few
d_call: -
v_call: TRBV7-9
j_call: TRBJ2-2

cdr3_nt: TGTGCCAGCAAGGCCTACACTGAAGCTTTCTTT
cdr3_aa: CASKAYTEAFF
clone_size: few
d_call: -
v_call: TRBV7-9
j_call: TRBJ1-1

cdr3_nt: TGTGCCAGCAGCTTAGCGGGCCTCAATGAGCAGTTCTTC
cdr3_aa: CASSLAGLNEQFF
clone_size: -
d_call: -
v_call: TRBV7-2
j_call: TRBJ2-1

cdr3_nt: TGTGCCAGCAGCCCTTCGACGGGGGGTCAGCCCCAGCATTTT
cdr3_aa: CASSPSTGGQPQHF
clone_size: few
d_call: -
v_call: TRBV3-1
j_call: TRBJ1-5

cdr3_nt: TGTGCCAGCAGCTTCACAGGGATGCGAGGCTACACCTTC
cdr3_aa: CASSFTGMRGYTF
clone_size: few
d_call: -
v_call: TRBV5-6
j_call: TRBJ1-2

cdr3_nt: TGTGCCAGCAGTCCCCGCGGCGAGGGGTCACCCCTCCACTTT
cdr3_aa: CASSPRGEGSPLHF
clone_size: -
d_call: -
v_call: TRBV12-3/TRBV12-4
j_call: TRBJ1-6

cdr3_nt: TGCGCCAGCAGTGAGAGGCCAGTATCCGGGGAGCTGTTTTTT
cdr3_aa: CASSERPVSGELFF
clone_size: few
d_call: -
v_call: TRBV4-1
j_call: TRBJ2-2

cdr3_nt: TGCGCCAGCAGAGTGCTGGCGGGGCTCACAGATACGCAGTATTTT
cdr3_aa: CASRVLAGLTDTQYF
clone_size: -
d_call: -
v_call: TRBV5-1
j_call: TRBJ2-3

cdr3_nt: TGCAGTGCTTCGCCCGGGCTGACAGATACGCAGTATTTT
cdr3_aa: CSASPGLTDTQYF
clone_size: few
d_call: -
v_call: TRBV20-1
j_call: TRBJ2-3

cdr3_nt: TGTGCCAGCAGCCGTCCGGGACAGGGGCGACTTTTTGGGTATAATTCACCCCTCCACTTT
cdr3_aa: CASSRPGQGRLFGYNSPLHF
clone_size: few
d_call: TRBD1
v_call: TRBV12-3/TRBV12-4
j_call: TRBJ1-6

cdr3_nt: TGCAGTGCTAGCCCATGGAGAGGATCTACCCTGGAGACCCAGTACTTC
cdr3_aa: CSASPWRGSTLETQYF
clone_size: few
d_call: -
v_call: TRBV20-1
j_call: TRBJ2-5

cdr3_nt: TGCAGCGTTGTTTGGGTGAACACTGAAGCTTTCTTT
cdr3_aa: CSVVWVNTEAFF
clone_size: -
d_call: -
v_call: TRBV29-1
j_call: TRBJ1-1

cdr3_nt: TGTGCCATCAGTGCTATGGGGAGACGGACCTACGAGCAGTACTTC
cdr3_aa: CAISAMGRRTYEQYF
clone_size: few
d_call: -
v_call: TRBV10-3
j_call: TRBJ2-7

cdr3_nt: TGTGCCAGCAGTGATCATGGGGGGGGAGCAGATGCGCAGTATTTT
cdr3_aa: CASSDHGGGADAQYF
clone_size: -
d_call: TRBD2
v_call: TRBV6-4
j_call: TRBJ2-3

cdr3_nt: TGTGCCAGCAGCCCGGACAGGGGTACAGATACGCAGTATTTT
cdr3_aa: CASSPDRGTDTQYF
clone_size: few
d_call: TRBD1
v_call: TRBV7-3
j_call: TRBJ2-3

cdr3_nt: TGTGCCAGCAGGGGCGGACAGAGACAAGAGACCCAGTACTTC
cdr3_aa: CASRGGQRQETQYF
clone_size: -
d_call: -
v_call: TRBV2
j_call: TRBJ2-5

cdr3_nt: TGTGCCAGCAGTGAATACAGGTTCTCTGAAGCTTTCTTT
cdr3_aa: CASSEYRFSEAFF
clone_size: many
d_call: -
v_call: TRBV6-6
j_call: TRBJ1-1

cdr3_nt: TGCGCCAGCAGCTGGGGACAGGAGAATCAGCCCCAGCATTTT
cdr3_aa: CASSWGQENQPQHF
clone_size: few
d_call: TRBD1
v_call: TRBV5-1
j_call: TRBJ1-5

cdr3_nt: TGTGCCAGCAGAGGACAGGGGCACCACGAGCAGTACTTC
cdr3_aa: CASRGQGHHEQYF
clone_size: few
d_call: TRBD1
v_call: TRBV12-3/TRBV12-4
j_call: TRBJ2-7

cdr3_nt: TGTGCCAGCAGTAACCCACCCGCACCCCTCCACTTT
cdr3_aa: CASSNPPAPLHF
clone_size: medium-sized
d_call: -
v_call: TRBV12-3/TRBV12-4
j_call: TRBJ1-6

cdr3_nt: TGCGCCACCAGGCCTGCGCCGGTGTCCGGAAACACCATATATTTT
cdr3_aa: CATRPAPVSGNTIYF
clone_size: many
d_call: -
v_call: TRBV5-1
j_call: TRBJ1-3

cdr3_nt: TGTGCCAGCAGTTACTCGTACACCGGTGCAGAGACCCAGTACTTC
cdr3_aa: CASSYSYTGAETQYF
clone_size: few
d_call: -
v_call: TRBV6-5
j_call: TRBJ2-5

cdr3_nt: TGTGCCATCAGTCTGGGGGACACAGATACGCAGTATTTT
cdr3_aa: CAISLGDTDTQYF
clone_size: few
d_call: -
v_call: TRBV10-3
j_call: TRBJ2-3

cdr3_nt: TGTGCCAGCAGCTTGTTGCGGACCCAGTACTTC
cdr3_aa: CASSLLRTQYF
clone_size: many
d_call: -
v_call: TRBV12-3/TRBV12-4
j_call: TRBJ2-5

cdr3_nt: TGCGCCAGCAGCCTCCACTGGGCAGGGAACGGAGAAAAACTGTTTTTT
cdr3_aa: CASSLHWAGNGEKLFF
clone_size: many
d_call: -
v_call: TRBV4-3
j_call: TRBJ1-4

cdr3_nt: TGTGCCAGCAGCTTGGACGGCCCTACAGATACGCAGTATTTT
cdr3_aa: CASSLDGPTDTQYF
clone_size: few
d_call: -
v_call: TRBV7-3
j_call: TRBJ2-3

cdr3_nt: TGTGCCAGCAGCTTAATCTGGGATACACCCCTCCACTTT
cdr3_aa: CASSLIWDTPLHF
clone_size: few
d_call: -
v_call: TRBV7-2
j_call: TRBJ1-6

cdr3_nt: TGTGCCAGCAGCCGGGGTCCTGTAAATGAAAAACTGTTTTTT
cdr3_aa: CASSRGPVNEKLFF
clone_size: few
d_call: -
v_call: TRBV7-2
j_call: TRBJ1-4

cdr3_nt: TGTGCCAGCAGTTCCTTGCGAGCCGGGGGGGAGACCCAGTACTTC
cdr3_aa: CASSSLRAGGETQYF
clone_size: -
d_call: TRBD2
v_call: TRBV12-3/TRBV12-4
j_call: TRBJ2-5

cdr3_nt: TGTGCCAGCAGCCCAAACAGGGACTACGAGCAGTACTTC
cdr3_aa: CASSPNRDYEQYF
clone_size: many
d_call: -
v_call: TRBV3-1
j_call: TRBJ2-7

cdr3_nt: TGTGCCAGCAATAGAGCGGGGCGGCTATCCTACGAGCAGTACTTC
cdr3_aa: CASNRAGRLSYEQYF
clone_size: -
d_call: TRBD2
v_call: TRBV12-3/TRBV12-4
j_call: TRBJ2-7

cdr3_nt: TGCGCCAGCAGCGTACAGGGGGGAAATGGCTACACCTTC
cdr3_aa: CASSVQGGNGYTF
clone_size: few
d_call: TRBD1
v_call: TRBV5-1
j_call: TRBJ1-2

cdr3_nt: TGCGCCAGTCGTGCGGCGGGGGGGGCTGAAAATGAGCAGTTCTTC
cdr3_aa: CASRAAGGAENEQFF
clone_size: -
d_call: TRBD2
v_call: TRBV5-1
j_call: TRBJ2-1

cdr3_nt: TGTGCCAGCAGAGGGTGGGGCGCCTCACCCCTCCACTTT
cdr3_aa: CASRGWGASPLHF
clone_size: few
d_call: -
v_call: TRBV6-5
j_call: TRBJ1-6

cdr3_nt: TGCGCCAGCACCGGTTCGGCCTATGCGAATGAGCAGTTCTTC
cdr3_aa: CASTGSAYANEQFF
clone_size: -
d_call: -
v_call: TRBV5-1
j_call: TRBJ2-1

cdr3_nt: TGTGCCAGCAGCCAAGATTGGCCGGGGGGGGAAGAGACCCAGTACTTC
cdr3_aa: CASSQDWPGGEETQYF
clone_size: -
d_call: TRBD2
v_call: TRBV3-1
j_call: TRBJ2-5

cdr3_nt: TGTGCCAGCAGCAAACCACAGGGGAACACCGGGGAGCTGTTTTTT
cdr3_aa: CASSKPQGNTGELFF
clone_size: -
d_call: -
v_call: TRBV7-2
j_call: TRBJ2-2

cdr3_nt: TGTGCCAGCAGCTCGGGGCCAACGAACACTGAAGCTTTCTTT
cdr3_aa: CASSSGPTNTEAFF
clone_size: -
d_call: -
v_call: TRBV11-2
j_call: TRBJ1-1

cdr3_nt: TGTGCCAGCAGTCCCACGGCTGGGCGCACTGAAGCTTTCTTT
cdr3_aa: CASSPTAGRTEAFF
clone_size: few
d_call: -
v_call: TRBV12-3/TRBV12-4
j_call: TRBJ1-1

cdr3_nt: TGTGCCAGCAGCTCGCAGACAGGCCGCCAAGAGACCCAGTACTTC
cdr3_aa: CASSSQTGRQETQYF
clone_size: -
d_call: -
v_call: TRBV11-2
j_call: TRBJ2-5

cdr3_nt: TGCGCCAGCAGCTTGGTTGCCGGCGGCAGCTACACTGAAGCTTTCTTT
cdr3_aa: CASSLVAGGSYTEAFF
clone_size: few
d_call: -
v_call: TRBV5-1
j_call: TRBJ1-1